This T cell receptor (beta chain) was retrieved from a study of T-cell memory formation after mild COVID-19. General study points: Among CD4+ contracting clones, most were CM and EM, and CD8+ ones EMRA.

From 5'RACE with constant-segment primers came TCR alpha and TCR beta cDNA libraries that carried sample barcodes and UMIs. TCRdb fed the 5' RACE reads into MiXCR, producing one record per CDR3 protein. The sample carries 380,000 or so distinct CDR3 sequences, approximately 15% recorded once. Comments on this clonotype: Antigen specificity is unknown.

The germline CDR1 and CDR2 sequences are SGHVS and FQNEAQ. The length of the CDR3 is 14 residues. The germline V and J ends were trimmed by 6 bases and 7 bases, with 16 bases remaining between them. This chain uses TRBV7-8 with TRBJ2-1, with D maybe TRBD1 (5 bases). The sequence derives from a young man who had mild COVID-19 (a few samples of this study predate the infection). Cell type and time point are not known. Sequencing input: PBMCs or a T cell subset sorted from them (not recorded which). In nucleotides, the CDR3 is TGTGCCAGCAGGGGGCCCGGTTTGCAGAATGAGCAGTTCTTC. Translating it yields CASRGPGLQNEQFF.